This is a list of T cell receptor beta chains from one sample in a study of OX40 agonist ivuxolimab in advanced cancers. Generated by immunoSEQ multiplex PCR, the TCRdb table keeps only in-frame clones and is missing some. The sample yields under 70,000 clones, 86% seen once. Sequenced here: CD4+ or CD8+ T cells sorted from blood, sampled in a trial of the OX40 agonist ivuxolimab. The receptor set was obtained from an adult with an advanced solid tumor such as melanoma, head and neck, liver or kidney cancer. Each CDR3 is given with its conserved first and last residue. Each record gives: V gene, clone size, J gene, D gene, CDR3 DNA, CDR3 protein. A D gene is named only where the DNA matches it firmly. Size values are once, few and many counts, or a class for expanded clones, and some rows have none.

TRBV10-3	.	TRBJ2-7	.	TGTGCCACCCGGGCGGACGGCCCCTACGAGCAGTACTTC	CATRADGPYEQYF
TRBV7-9	.	TRBJ1-1	TRBD1	TGTGCCAGCAGCTATACAGGGGCCCTGAACACTGAAGCTTTCTTT	CASSYTGALNTEAFF
TRBV7-9	.	TRBJ1-4	.	TGTGCCAGCAGCTCCCCAGGCGGGAATGAAAAACTGTTTTTT	CASSSPGGNEKLFF
TRBV21-1	.	TRBJ2-5	.	TGTGCCAGCAGCACCATCGGCGGGAGTTGGGAGACCCAGTACTTC	CASSTIGGSWETQYF
TRBV11-2	.	TRBJ2-1	TRBD1	TGTGCCAGCAGCGAATTAGTACAGGGGGGCCCCTACAATGAGCAGTTCTTC	CASSELVQGGPYNEQFF
TRBV18	.	TRBJ2-5	TRBD2	TGTGCCAGCTCACCGGCCGGGGGGACGGGAGAGACCCAGTACTTC	CASSPAGGTGETQYF
TRBV6-1	.	TRBJ2-3	TRBD2	TGTGCCAGTCTAGCGGGAGATAGCACAGATACGCAGTATTTT	CASLAGDSTDTQYF
TRBV30	.	TRBJ1-1	.	TGTGCCTACGGACACTGGAACACTGAAGCTTTCTTT	CAYGHWNTEAFF
TRBV27	.	TRBJ2-5	TRBD1	TGTGCCAGCAGTCCACAGGGGGCTCACGAGACCCAGTACTTC	CASSPQGAHETQYF
TRBV7-8	.	TRBJ2-2	TRBD2	TGTGCCAGCAGCTTAGTGGGACTAGCGGGAGAGGGCTACACCGGGGAGCTGTTTTTT	CASSLVGLAGEGYTGELFF
TRBV11-2	once	TRBJ1-1	.	TGTGCCAGCAGCCTTACGGGGGACACTGAAGCTTTCTTT	CASSLTGDTEAFF